Each of the 23 T cell receptor beta chains below was sequenced from the same sample in a study of T cell repertoires in ileal Crohn's disease (dated by TCRdb to about 2019). Libraries were made using the immunoSEQ multiplex PCR assay. TCRdb took this table from immuneACCESS and kept in-frame rearrangements with V and J called. Such tables lack part of the clones; where checked against another copy, unresolved V genes explain under half of the gap, and the rest is unexplained. Here the sample has fewer than 5,500 clones; 82% occur a single time. Around 15% of the sample comes from the top ten. Sequencing used ileal tissue. These receptors were obtained from an adult with Crohn's disease.

The chain carries TRBV25-1 and TRBJ2-2; 9 bases map to TRBD1. The ends lost 2 bases at V and 3 bases at J; junction bases unmatched: 1. CDR1 is MGHDK and CDR2 is SYGVNS in the germline V gene. This CDR3 is built from 15 residues. The CDR3 DNA reads as TGTGCCAGCAGTGAAGGGGACAGGGACACCGGGGAGCTGTTTTTT. Its translation: CASSEGDRDTGELFF. The full variable domain, completed using reference TRBV25-1 and TRBJ2-2, is EADIYQTPRYLVIGTGKKITLECSQTMGHDKMYWYQQDPGMELHLIHYSYGVNSTEKGDLSSESTVSRIRTEHFPLTLESARPSHTSQYLCASSEGDRDTGELFFGEGSRLTVL.

This clone has a single count. This sequence joins TRBV19 and TRBJ1-5, with D perhaps TRBD1 (5 bases). Trimming removed 6 bases at V and 1 base at J, with 13 bases between. The germline gives CDR1 LNHDA, CDR2 SQIVND (reference sequence). This CDR3 region has 15 residues. Here the CDR3 reads CASRGGSVSNQPQHF. CDR3 sequence (DNA): TGTGCCAGTAGGGGGGGGTCAGTAAGCAATCAGCCCCAGCATTTT.

This clone appeared once. The chain employs TRBV4-3 and TRBJ2-2; 10 positions match TRBD2. After removal of 2 bases from V and 3 bases from J, the junction contained 6 bases not matched to a gene. CDR1 and CDR2 (germline): LGHNA, YSLEER. This CDR3 is 17 amino acids long. CDR3 loop: CASSQPTSGLDTGELFF. The CDR3 nucleotides read TGCGCCAGCAGCCAACCGACTAGCGGGCTTGACACCGGGGAGCTGTTTTTT.

The rearrangement links TRBV5-1 to TRBJ2-3; 10 bases match TRBD2. Germline V gene lookup returns CDR1 SGHRS and CDR2 YFSETQ. The CDR3 contains 16 residues. Trimming took 1 base from V and 4 from J; bases not matched to a gene: 6. CDR3 sequence (DNA): TGCGCCAGCAGCTTGTCTGTCCTAGCGGGGGCAGATACGCAGTATTTT. It codes for CASSLSVLAGADTQYF.

The chain recombines TRBV7-3 with TRBJ1-4; D call uncertain. Germline CDR1 SGHTA, CDR2 FQGTGA. The CDR3 loop spans 17 amino acids. V lost 0 bases and J 0 bases, leaving 11 bases between the germline ends. This CDR3 is CASSLTIPATTNEKLFF. The CDR3, as DNA: TGTGCCAGCAGCTTAACGATCCCCGCCACAACTAATGAAAAACTGTTTTTT.

The rearrangement uses TRBV2 and TRBJ2-1; 8 bases map to TRBD2. Germline V gene data show CDR1 as SNHLY and CDR2 as FYNNEI. V trimming: 2 bases; J trimming: 3 bases; junction bases outside the gene matches: 6. There are 16 residues in the CDR3. The CDR3 sequence: CASSENPGTSYNEQFF. The CDR3 DNA reads TGTGCCAGCAGTGAAAATCCCGGGACTAGCTACAATGAGCAGTTCTTC.

A few counts support this clone. The chain uses TRBV6-6 and TRBJ1-1; no reliable D call. V was pared by 5 bases and J by 6 bases, with 10 bases between. The CDR3 covers 12 residues. Germline lookup yields CDR1 MNHNY and CDR2 SVGAGI (reference sequence). CDR3 bases: TGTGCCAGCAGTCTGGACGTAGCTGAAGCTTTCTTT. This translates into CASSLDVAEAFF.

The J gene is TRBJ2-7, the V gene TRBV28; D might be TRBD2 (5 bases). Germline values: CDR1 MDHEN, CDR2 SYDVKM. The V and J ends lost 6 bases and 0 bases respectively, with 6 bases between them. The CDR3 loop spans 12 amino acids. CDR3 loop: CASREASYEQYF. DNA for the CDR3: TGTGCCAGCAGGGAGGCCTCCTACGAGCAGTACTTC.

CDR3 in DNA: TGTGTCTCGGCCATACAGGGAGTACAGCCCCAGCATTTT. Residues: CVSAIQGVQPQHF. The chain uses TRBV2 and TRBJ1-5, with D tentatively TRBD1 (6 bases). CDR1 and CDR2 from the germline V gene are SNHLY and FYNNEI. The CDR3 covers 13 residues.

The V call is TRBV11-3, the J call TRBJ2-1, with 7 nucleotides matching TRBD1. V dropped 4 bases and J dropped 12; count of bases not matched to a gene: 15. Per germline, CDR1 SGHNT and CDR2 YENEEA. CDR3 length: 15 amino acids. The CDR3 sequence: CASSSRNEGGERQFF. The CDR3 DNA sequence: TGTGCCAGCAGCTCGCGGAATGAAGGGGGCGAGAGGCAGTTCTTC.

The rearrangement uses TRBV11-2 and TRBJ2-4, with D possibly matching TRBD1 (5 bases). The CDR3 totals 13 residues. Germline V CDR1 and CDR2: SGHAT, FQNNGV. The V and J ends lost 1 base and 4 bases respectively, with 5 bases between them. CDR3 loop: CASSLAGKNIQYF. In nucleotides, the CDR3 is TGTGCCAGCAGCTTAGCAGGGAAAAACATTCAGTACTTC.

The chain is built from TRBV10-3 and TRBJ1-2; D might be TRBD1 (5 bases). The germline V and J ends were trimmed by 10 bases and 8 bases, with 23 bases remaining between them. Germline CDR1 and CDR2: ENHRY and SYGVKD. The CDR3 runs to 14 residues. CDR3 nucleotides: TGTGCCACCAGGGATCACTCAGGGAAAGGCGGCTACACCTTC. Translated, it gives CATRDHSGKGGYTF.

The rearrangement links TRBV28 to TRBJ1-2; 11 bases fit TRBD1. Germline V gene data show CDR1 as MDHEN and CDR2 as SYDVKM. This CDR3 spans 17 amino acids. The ends lost 0 bases at V and 2 bases at J; junction bases unmatched: 5. CDR3 residues: CASSLWGQGVGNYGYTF. CDR3 nucleotide sequence: TGTGCCAGCAGTTTATGGGGACAGGGGGTTGGGAACTATGGCTACACCTTC.

CDR3 in amino acids: CASSSRRQFDYGYTF. The CDR3 nucleotides read TGTGCCAGCAGCTCCAGACGACAGTTTGACTATGGCTACACCTTC. V and J are TRBV5-6 and TRBJ1-2, with D perhaps matching TRBD1 (5 bases). CDR3 length equals 15 residues. V was cut by 3 bases and J by 3 bases, with 15 bases left in between. Per the germline V gene, CDR1 is SGHDT and CDR2 is YYEEEE.

The chain joins TRBV14 to TRBJ1-5; D is unclear. Deletions cut 4 bases from V and 9 bases from J, with 13 bases between. This CDR3 has 13 amino acids. The germline V gene encodes CDR1 SGHDN and CDR2 FVKESK. The CDR3 is CASSRTVFGPQHF. For the CDR3, the DNA is TGTGCCAGCAGCCGGACGGTCTTCGGGCCCCAGCATTTT. The full variable domain, its missing parts supplied by reference TRBV14 and TRBJ1-5, is EAGVTQFPSHSVIEKGQTVTLRCDPISGHDNLYWYRRVMGKEIKFLLHFVKESKQDESGMPNNRFLAERTGGTYSTLKVQPAELEDSGVYFCASSRTVFGPQHFGDGTRLSIL.

The V and J genes are TRBV28 and TRBJ1-2, with D maybe TRBD1 (5 bases). This CDR3 spans 14 amino acids. The ends were cut back, 6 bases at V and 4 bases at J, with 15 bases in the middle. The germline V gene encodes CDR1 MDHEN and CDR2 SYDVKM. The CDR3 reads CASRFPKGPYGYTF. CDR3 sequence (DNA): TGTGCCAGCAGGTTCCCTAAGGGGCCCTATGGCTACACCTTC.

J is TRBJ2-2 and V is TRBV7-8; 7 bases match TRBD1. Germline loops: CDR1 SGHVS, CDR2 FQNEAQ. The V segment lost 5 bases and the J segment 8 bases; nucleotides outside the gene matches: 11. The CDR3 length is 15 residues. The CDR3 loop is CASSLGTERLGELFF. In nucleotides, the CDR3 is TGTGCCAGCAGCCTCGGGACAGAGCGTTTGGGGGAGCTGTTTTTT.

The rearrangement uses TRBV13 and TRBJ2-2, with no clear D. The CDR3 runs 14 residues. Trimming stripped 4 bases from V and 5 bases from J, with 11 bases between. The V gene's germline CDR1 is PRHDT and CDR2 FYEKMQ (reference sequence). The CDR3 DNA reads as TGTGCCAGCAGCTCGGATCTCTGGACCGGGGAGCTGTTTTTT. Residues: CASSSDLWTGELFF.

The rearrangement uses TRBV18 and TRBJ1-1; D gene ambiguous. Trimming removed 1 base from V and 4 bases from J, with 7 bases in between. Germline V gives CDR1 KGHSH, CDR2 LQKENI. The CDR3 extends over 13 amino acids. CDR3 nucleotide sequence: TGTGCCAGCTCACCACTCCGGAGCACTGAAGCTTTCTTT. It is translated as CASSPLRSTEAFF.

The rearrangement joins TRBV2 to TRBJ1-5, with 8 bases identical to TRBD1. The V and J ends lost 1 base and 7 bases, in that order; junction bases with no gene match: 6. The length of the CDR3 is 15 residues. CDR1 and CDR2 from the germline V gene are SNHLY and FYNNEI. The CDR3 nucleotides read TGTGCCAGCAGTGAAGGAGCAGGGGGCGGACAGCCCCAGCATTTT. Its translation is CASSEGAGGGQPQHF. The full variable domain, completed using reference TRBV2 and TRBJ1-5, is EPEVTQTPSHQVTQMGQEVILRCVPISNHLYFYWYRQILGQKVEFLVSFYNNEISEKSEIFDDQFSVERPDGSNFTLKIRSTKLEDSAMYFCASSEGAGGGQPQHFGDGTRLSIL.

The J gene is TRBJ2-5, the V gene TRBV27; D gene uncertain. The J call may be faulty, since TRBJ2-7 better matches the DNA end. The CDR3 totals 14 residues. The V gene's germline CDR1 is MNHEY and CDR2 SMNVEV (reference sequence). This CDR3 reads CASTPTKSSYEQYF. The CDR3 DNA reads as TGTGCCAGCACCCCGACAAAGAGCTCCTACGAGCAGTACTTC.

The CDR3 DNA reads as TGTGCCAGCAGCCTCAAGGCCTCCAATCAGCCCCAGCATTTT. This translates into CASSLKASNQPQHF. The V gene is TRBV7-2, the J gene TRBJ1-5; D is ambiguous. This CDR3 is built from 14 residues. Germline V gives CDR1 SGHTA, CDR2 FQGNSA. V lost 5 bases, J lost 3 bases, and 11 bases lay in between.

The chain combines TRBV10-1 with TRBJ2-7; D ambiguous. Germline CDR1 is WNHNN and CDR2 is SYGVQD (reference sequence). The germline V and J ends were trimmed by 6 bases and 5 bases, with 17 bases remaining between them. This CDR3 region has 14 residues. CDR3: CASRLRNTEDEQYF. The CDR3, as DNA: TGCGCCAGCAGACTGCGGAACACCGAGGACGAGCAGTACTTC.